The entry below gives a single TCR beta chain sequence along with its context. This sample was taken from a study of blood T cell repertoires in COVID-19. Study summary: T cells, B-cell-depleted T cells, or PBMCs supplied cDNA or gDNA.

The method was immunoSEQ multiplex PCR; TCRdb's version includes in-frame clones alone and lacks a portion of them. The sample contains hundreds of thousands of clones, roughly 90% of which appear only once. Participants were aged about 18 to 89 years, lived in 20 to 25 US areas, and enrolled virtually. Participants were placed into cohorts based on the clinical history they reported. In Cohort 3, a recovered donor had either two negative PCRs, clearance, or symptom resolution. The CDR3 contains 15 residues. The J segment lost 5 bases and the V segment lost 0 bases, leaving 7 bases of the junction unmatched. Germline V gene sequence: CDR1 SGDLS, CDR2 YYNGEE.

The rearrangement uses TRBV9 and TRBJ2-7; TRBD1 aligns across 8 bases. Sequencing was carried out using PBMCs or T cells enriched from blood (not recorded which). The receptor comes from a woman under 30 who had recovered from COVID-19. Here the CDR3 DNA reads TGTGCCAGCAGCGTAGTAGGGACAGGTCAGAACGAGCAGTACTTC. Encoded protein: CASSVVGTGQNEQYF.